The sequence of this T cell receptor beta chain was determined in a study of cytomegalovirus exposure and HLA in healthy donors. As concerns this clone: The antigen is undetermined.

60 Vbeta and 13 Jbeta primers were used in PCR. Authors' processing steps: About 88 million unique TCR beta chains, some 9.9 million of them shared, were counted by a later analysis. TCRdb's table, derived via immunoSEQ multiplex PCR, lists solely in-frame clones and lacks some. D and trimming come from the DNA, and the V and J calls and clone size come from that table. The repertoire holds 150,000 to 200,000 clones, with approximately 80% as singletons. Study findings and constraints: Three chains tied to CMV proved CMV antigen-specific in vitro. In presence/absence analyses, roughly uniform sequencing depth across donors was assumed. A later analysis found most CMV-associated TCR beta chains apparently HLA-restricted.

V was pared by 3 bases and J by 5 bases, with 13 bases between. This CDR3 contains 13 residues. Looked up from germline, CDR1 is GTSNPN and CDR2 is SVGIG (reference sequence). The specimen sequenced was PBMCs. The V call is TRBV30, the J call TRBJ2-5; TRBD1 might be the D (6 bases). The receptor was isolated from a man younger than 40 in good health and CMV-seronegative. CDR3 sequence: CAWSRNRAETQYF. The CDR3 nucleotides read TGTGCCTGGAGCCGAAACAGGGCTGAGACCCAGTACTTC.